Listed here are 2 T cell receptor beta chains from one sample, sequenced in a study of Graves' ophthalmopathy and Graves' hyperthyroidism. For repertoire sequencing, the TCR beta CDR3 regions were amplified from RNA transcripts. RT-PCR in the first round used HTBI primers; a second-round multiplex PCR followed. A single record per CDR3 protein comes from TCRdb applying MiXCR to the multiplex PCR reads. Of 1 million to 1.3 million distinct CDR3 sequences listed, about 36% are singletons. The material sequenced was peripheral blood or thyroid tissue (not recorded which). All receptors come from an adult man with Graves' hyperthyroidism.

Written as DNA, the CDR3 is TGCGCCAGCAGTGAGGACGGCAGCCACACTGAAGCTTTCTTT. Amino acids: CASSEDGSHTEAFF. The chain couples TRBV10-2 to TRBJ1-1; no reliable D call. The V end was cut by 2 bases, the J end by 3 bases, with 10 bases between. Germline CDR1 is WSHSY and CDR2 is SAAADI. The length of the CDR3 is 14 residues.

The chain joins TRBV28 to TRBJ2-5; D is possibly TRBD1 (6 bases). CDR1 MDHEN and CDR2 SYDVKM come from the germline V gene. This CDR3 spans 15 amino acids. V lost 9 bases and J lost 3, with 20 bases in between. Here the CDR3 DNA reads TGTGCCAGTTCCCCCGGGACACCGGAGAAAGAGACCCAGTACTTC. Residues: CASSPGTPEKETQYF.